Only a few counts were recorded for the clone carrying this T cell receptor (beta chain). Its cognate antigen is unknown. The entry originates in a study of T cells in Graves' hyperthyroidism and ophthalmopathy. The PBMCs had their origin in approximately 10 ml of fresh peripheral blood. Study results and limitations: Ophthalmopathy was predicted by the model a median of about 6.5 months ahead of onset. Most thyroid-expanded clonotypes above 0.001 were also found in blood.

TCR beta CDR3 regions were amplified from RNA transcripts. The primer set for the first-round RT-PCR of the TCR CDR3 was HTBI. MiXCR was run by TCRdb on the multiplex PCR reads, yielding one entry per CDR3 protein. The table records more than 550,000 distinct CDR3 sequences, 18% of them present only once. The germline V gene encodes CDR1 LNHDA and CDR2 SQIVND (reference sequence). V was shortened by 7 bases and J by 1 base, with 16 bases between the two germline ends. The CDR3 spans 15 residues. This sequence originates from a woman aged 45-65 years with Graves' hyperthyroidism that later progressed to Graves' ophthalmopathy. The chain combines TRBV19 with TRBJ1-1; D gene unclear. Specimen: blood. The CDR3 DNA reads TGTGCCAGTATTAGGCAAAGCAAAACGAACACTGAAGCTTTCTTT. The encoded protein is CASIRQSKTNTEAFF.